This TCR beta chain was captured by sequencing in a study of cytomegalovirus exposure and HLA in healthy donors. Whole-study findings and limits: There were three CMV-associated chains whose specificity for CMV antigens was confirmed in vitro. TCR sequences were mostly rare, though some public TCRs occurred in many donors.

V was clipped by 4 bases and J by 9 bases, with 16 bases between them. CDR3 length equals 13 residues. Germline CDR1 is SGHDT and CDR2 is YYEEEE. The PCR used 60 Vbeta and 13 Jbeta primers. Profiled with immunoSEQ multiplex PCR; TCRdb holds only in-frame clones, not every one. The table has 150,000 to 200,000 clones, roughly two thirds seen once. For this clone: The antigen is undetermined.

The specimen sequenced was PBMCs. The genes are TRBV5-6 and TRBJ1-1; D possibly corresponds to TRBD1 (5 bases). The TCR sequence derives from a woman under 30 in good health and CMV-seropositive. This chain's CDR3 is CASSPGYRTKAFF. The DNA for the CDR3 is TGTGCCAGCAGCCCCGGGTACAGGACCAAAGCTTTCTTT.